These 14 T cell receptor beta chains originate from one sample sequenced in a study of Ad26.COV2.S vaccination and SARS-CoV-2 variants. Noted treatment: roughly 18 received Ad26.COV2.S at low or high dose, single or two shots; roughly five received placebo; per-sample allocation not given. Day 63 after the first injection of vaccine or placebo was the sampling time. Generated by immunoSEQ multiplex PCR, the TCRdb table keeps only in-frame clones and is missing some. The top ten clones hold about 1.5% of a sample with 440,000 or so clones, about 89% of them seen once. The source material was peripheral blood, sampled in a trial of Ad26.COV2.S vaccine versus placebo. The receptors stem from a person aged 18-60 years who received the Ad26.COV2.S COVID-19 vaccine or a placebo.

This clone occurred once. The chain links TRBV5-6 to TRBJ2-7; the D gene is possibly TRBD1 (6 bases). Germline CDR1 and CDR2: SGHDT and YYEEEE. This CDR3 is built from 15 residues. V lost 4 bases and J 2 bases, leaving 16 bases between the germline ends. This chain's CDR3 is CASSPTGTWAYEQYF. CDR3 DNA sequence: TGTGCCAGCAGCCCTACCGGGACATGGGCCTACGAGCAGTACTTC.

V gene TRBV4-1 combines with J gene TRBJ2-7, with D possibly matching TRBD2 (6 bases). Trimming took off 1 base at V and 3 bases at J, with 25 bases between the two ends. The CDR3 sequence is 19 residues long. Germline assignment: CDR1 MGHRA and CDR2 YSYEKL. The CDR3: CASSQVALGGAVSLYEQYF. The CDR3, as DNA: TGCGCCAGCAGCCAAGTGGCGCTGGGGGGAGCGGTATCCCTCTACGAGCAGTACTTC.

Only one count was recorded for this clone. The chain combines TRBV5-4 with TRBJ2-7; 9 bases match TRBD1. Trimming cost V 4 bases and J 6 bases; bases outside gene matches: 8. CDR1 and CDR2 (germline): SGHNT, YYREEE (reference sequence). The CDR3 spans 14 residues. The CDR3 coding sequence is TGTGCCAGCAGCGGGGGACAGGGAGGCTTCGAGCAGTACTTC. Protein product: CASSGGQGGFEQYF.

This chain links TRBV30 with TRBJ1-4; TRBD1 matches at 9 bases. Germline lookup yields CDR1 GTSNPN and CDR2 SVGIG (reference sequence). The CDR3 runs to 15 residues. Trimming took 1 base from V and 8 from J; bases not matched to a gene: 8. The CDR3 spells CAWSAWRTGVEKLFF. The CDR3 DNA sequence: TGTGCCTGGAGTGCGTGGCGGACAGGGGTCGAAAAACTGTTTTTT.

The V and J genes are TRBV28 and TRBJ2-2; D unresolved. The germline CDR1 and CDR2 sequences are MDHEN and SYDVKM. The V end was cut by 2 bases, the J end by 1 base, with 5 bases between. This CDR3 has 14 residues. DNA of the CDR3: TGTGCCAGCAGTTTAGACATGAACACCGGGGAGCTGTTTTTT. This gives the protein CASSLDMNTGELFF. Drawing the rest from reference TRBV28 and TRBJ2-2, the complete variable domain is DVKVTQSSRYLVKRTGEKVFLECVQDMDHENMFWYRQDPGLGLRLIYFSYDVKMKEKGDIPEGYSVSREKKERFSLILESASTNQTSMYLCASSLDMNTGELFFGEGSRLTVL.

V and J are TRBV12-3 or TRBV12-4 and TRBJ2-1; D unclear. V was cut by 10 bases and J by 10 bases, with 14 bases left in between. The CDR3 is 11 amino acids. The CDR3 reads CATSTTSEQFF. The CDR3 DNA is TGTGCCACCTCCACCACGTCGGAGCAGTTCTTC.

The V gene is TRBV19, the J gene TRBJ1-6; weak D call: TRBD1 (5 bases). V shed 10 bases and J shed 7 bases, with 14 bases lying between them. This CDR3 is built from 13 residues. From germline, CDR1 is LNHDA and CDR2 SQIVND (reference sequence). Here the CDR3 reads CATTAAGNSPLHF. CDR3 nucleotides: TGTGCCACAACGGCGGCAGGGAATTCACCCCTCCACTTT.

A note on this clone: A junction end diverges from the germline sequence, so it may reflect a read error. V gene TRBV7-7 combines with J gene TRBJ2-5, with 8 bases that match TRBD2. The CDR3 covers 16 residues. Germline loops: CDR1 SSHAT, CDR2 FNYEAQ (reference sequence). Here the CDR3 DNA reads TGTGCTAGCAGCTTAGAAGGGATAGCGGGAAAAGAGACCCAGTACTTC. It yields the protein CASSLEGIAGKETQYF.

The CDR3 spells CASSEQGGGTNYGYTF. The CDR3 DNA reads as TGCGCCAGCAGTGAACAGGGAGGGGGTACTAACTATGGCTACACCTTC. The genes are TRBV10-2 and TRBJ1-2; perhaps TRBD1 as D (6 bases). The CDR3 contains 16 residues. CDR1 is WSHSY and CDR2 is SAAADI in the germline V gene. V was pared by 3 bases and J by 0 bases, with 14 bases between.

This rearrangement joins TRBV5-1 to TRBJ2-5, with a weak D call TRBD2 (6 bases). Germline loops: CDR1 SGHRS, CDR2 YFSETQ. CDR3 length equals 16 residues. Trimming removed 1 base from V and 2 bases from J, with 15 bases in between. The CDR3 bases are TGCGCCAGCAGCTTGCTCGGAGGGAGATTACAAGAGACCCAGTACTTC. Translating gives CASSLLGGRLQETQYF.

This sequence joins TRBV5-1 and TRBJ1-2; D is uncertain. This CDR3 spans 14 amino acids. The V end lost 0 bases, the J end lost 5 bases, and 11 bases lay between the germline ends. Germline CDR1 and CDR2: SGHRS and YFSETQ. The CDR3 DNA follows: TGCGCCAGCAGCTTGGAGGCAGCCAAATATGGCTACACCTTC. This gives the protein CASSLEAAKYGYTF.

The gene calls are TRBV30 and TRBJ1-6; D ambiguous. The CDR3 extends over 12 amino acids. Germline CDR1 reads GTSNPN; CDR2 reads SVGIG (reference sequence). The ends were cut back, 0 bases at V and 14 bases at J, with 11 bases in the middle. Here the CDR3 reads CAWSVPRAALHF. CDR3 DNA sequence: TGTGCCTGGAGTGTACCACGGGCAGCCCTCCACTTT.

This clone has only one observation. This rearrangement joins TRBV19 to TRBJ2-2, with D tentatively TRBD1 (6 bases). CDR1 is LNHDA and CDR2 is SQIVND in the germline V gene (reference sequence). With 5 bases removed from V and 6 bases from J, the gap between germline ends came to 10 bases. This CDR3 contains 13 residues. The CDR3 DNA reads TGTGCCAGTAGTGCAACAGGGTCCGGGGAGCTGTTTTTT. Protein sequence: CASSATGSGELFF.

This chain connects TRBV5-1 to TRBJ1-2; 9 positions agree with TRBD1. The CDR3 spans 13 residues. CDR1 SGHRS and CDR2 YFSETQ come from the germline V gene. V dropped 4 bases and J dropped 7; count of bases not matched to a gene: 5. CDR3 sequence: CASSRDRALGYTF. CDR3 in DNA: TGCGCCAGCAGCCGGGACAGGGCTCTTGGCTACACCTTC. The full variable domain, with the rest looked up from reference TRBV5-1 and TRBJ1-2, is KAGVTQTPRYLIKTRGQQVTLSCSPISGHRSVSWYQQTPGQGLQFLFEYFSETQRNKGNFPGRFSGRQFSNSRSEMNVSTLELGDSALYLCASSRDRALGYTFGSGTRLTVV.